The rows below give T cell receptor beta chains drawn from one sample of a study of cytomegalovirus exposure and HLA in healthy donors. Repertoires were generated with immunoSEQ multiplex PCR, while TCRdb's copy carries only in-frame clones and drops some. The sample holds about 160,000 clones, 85% seen once. Sequencing was done on a sample of PBMCs. The receptors come from a boy aged 2 to 9 in good health and CMV-seronegative. Each CDR3 is given with its conserved first and last residue. A D gene is named only where the DNA matches it firmly. For some rows the clone size is stated as once, few or many, or as a class when expanded; others skip it.

>-|TRBV5-1|TRBJ2-5|-
TGCGCCAGCAGCGTGGAGTACTTAAAATTACAGGGACAAGAGACCCAGTACTTC
CASSVEYLKLQGQETQYF
>TRBD2|TRBV11-1|TRBJ2-2|-
TGTGCCAGCAGCTTTTATTCAGCGGGAGGCCTGAACACCGGGGAGCTGTTTTTT
CASSFYSAGGLNTGELFF
>-|TRBV5-8|TRBJ2-7|-
TGTGCCAGCAGCCCCTGGAGGGCCGGCTACGAGCAGTACTTC
CASSPWRAGYEQYF
>TRBD1|TRBV5-1|TRBJ2-3|-
TGCGCCAGCAGCACTGGACAGGGGGCGACCACAGATACGCAGTATTTT
CASSTGQGATTDTQYF
>TRBD1|TRBV7-9|TRBJ2-7|-
TGTGCCAGCAGCTTACGGGGACAGGGAGTAGGCTACGAGCAGTACTTC
CASSLRGQGVGYEQYF
>-|TRBV7-8|TRBJ2-7|once
TGTGCCAGCAGCTTAGGAGGTAGGGGGGGCTCCTACGAGCAGTACTTC
CASSLGGRGGSYEQYF
>TRBD1|TRBV11-3|TRBJ1-1|-
TGTGCCAGCAGCTTAGGACAGGGGCGGGTCAACACTGAAGCTTTCTTT
CASSLGQGRVNTEAFF
>-|TRBV6-1|TRBJ1-5|-
TGTGCCAGCAGTGCAAAACCAGTTAGCAATCAGCCCCAGCATTTT
CASSAKPVSNQPQHF
>-|TRBV13|TRBJ1-1|-
TGTGCCAGCAGCTGGGGATCAGGGTCTGTCACTGAAGCTTTCTTT
CASSWGSGSVTEAFF
>-|TRBV29-1|TRBJ2-2|-
TGCAGCGTACCACAGGGATCCGGGGAGCTGTTTTTT
CSVPQGSGELFF
>TRBD2|TRBV19|TRBJ2-7|once
TGTGCCAGTAGCCTGAAAGGGACTAGCGGATCAATGTCCCACGAGCAGTACTTC
CASSLKGTSGSMSHEQYF
>TRBD2|TRBV30|TRBJ2-7|-
TGTGCCTGGAGCGGACTAGCGGGCCTATCCTACGAGCAGTACTTC
CAWSGLAGLSYEQYF
>TRBD2|TRBV4-1|TRBJ2-1|-
TGCGCCAGCAGCCCCTCTAGCGGCTCCTACAATGAGCAGTTCTTC
CASSPSSGSYNEQFF
>-|TRBV4-2|TRBJ2-7|-
TGTGCCAGCAGCCAAGAGAGGCGGGACGAGCAGTACTTC
CASSQERRDEQYF
>-|TRBV29-1|TRBJ1-3|-
TGCAGCGTTTCGACAGCTGGAAACACCATATATTTT
CSVSTAGNTIYF
>TRBD1|TRBV2|TRBJ1-5|-
TGTGCCAGCAGGGGGAGAGGGACAGGTAATCAGCCCCAGCATTTT
CASRGRGTGNQPQHF
>TRBD2|TRBV28|TRBJ2-1|-
TGTGCCAGCAGTTTAGACGGGACTAGCAATGAGCAGTTCTTC
CASSLDGTSNEQFF